In its sample, the clone carrying this T cell receptor beta chain ranks as medium-sized (0.01 to 0.1%). The target antigen is unknown. CDR1 KGHSH and CDR2 LQKENI come from the germline V gene. The CDR3 runs 15 residues. V was shortened by 3 bases and J by 5 bases, with 13 bases between the two germline ends. The source of the sample is a study of liver allograft versus peripheral blood T cells. Study background: Liver transplant recipients had T cell receptor repertoires compared between transplanted liver and peripheral blood. Study-level points and caveats: It was reported that the T cell receptor repertoires found inside liver allografts differed from those that were detected in peripheral blood.

TCRdb itself ran the reads through MiXCR, one entry per CDR3 protein. Counted here are about 5,600 distinct CDR3 sequences, 13% to 15% occurring once; the ten biggest clones make up about 3%. The gene calls are TRBV18 and TRBJ1-4; weak D call: TRBD1 (5 bases). The source of this sequence is a human patient who had a liver transplant. Part of the T cell pool may stem from the graft donor. CDR3 region: CASSPQTGGNEKLFF. The CDR3 nucleotides read TGTGCCAGCTCACCCCAAACGGGGGGAAATGAAAAACTGTTTTTT.